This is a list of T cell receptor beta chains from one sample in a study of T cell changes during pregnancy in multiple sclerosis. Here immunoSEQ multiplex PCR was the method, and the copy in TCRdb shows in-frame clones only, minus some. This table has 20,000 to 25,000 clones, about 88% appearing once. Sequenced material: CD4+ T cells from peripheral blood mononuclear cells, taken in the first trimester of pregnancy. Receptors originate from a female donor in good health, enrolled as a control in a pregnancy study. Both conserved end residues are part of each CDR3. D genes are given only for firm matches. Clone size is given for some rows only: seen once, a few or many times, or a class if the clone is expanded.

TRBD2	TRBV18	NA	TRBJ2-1	CASSPGGGSYNEQFF	TGTGCCAGCTCACCGGGGGGGGGCTCCTACAATGAGCAGTTCTTC
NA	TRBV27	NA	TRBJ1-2	CASSLMGGRGYTF	TGTGCCAGCAGTTTAATGGGGGGAAGAGGCTACACCTTC
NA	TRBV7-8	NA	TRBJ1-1	CASSLKQYTEAFF	TGTGCCAGCAGCTTAAAACAGTACACTGAAGCTTTCTTT
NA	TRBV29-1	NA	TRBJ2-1	CSVEENPGEEQFF	TGCAGCGTTGAAGAAAATCCAGGGGAGGAGCAGTTCTTC
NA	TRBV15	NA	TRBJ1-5	CATSRGGDGNQPQHF	TGTGCCACCAGCAGAGGGGGCGATGGCAATCAGCCCCAGCATTTT
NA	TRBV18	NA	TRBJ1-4	CASSLSGTSSYEKLFF	TGTGCCAGCTCACTCAGCGGCACTTCTTCGTACGAAAAACTGTTTTTT
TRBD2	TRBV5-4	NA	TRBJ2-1	CASSSGLAGGDNEQFF	TGTGCCAGCAGCTCCGGACTAGCGGGGGGAGACAATGAGCAGTTCTTC
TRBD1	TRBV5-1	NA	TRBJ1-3	CASSLGDRSSGNTIYF	TGCGCCAGCAGCTTGGGGGACAGGAGCTCTGGAAACACCATATATTTT
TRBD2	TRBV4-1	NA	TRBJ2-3	CASSRSSGGSGTNTQYF	TGCGCCAGCAGCCGGAGTAGCGGGGGGTCGGGCACAAATACGCAGTATTTT
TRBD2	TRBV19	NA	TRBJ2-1	CASSIVASGAYNEQFF	TGTGCCAGTAGTATAGTGGCTAGCGGAGCCTACAATGAGCAGTTCTTC
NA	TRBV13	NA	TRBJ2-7	CASSSSWAAAYEQYF	TGTGCCAGCAGCTCCTCATGGGCAGCTGCCTACGAGCAGTACTTC
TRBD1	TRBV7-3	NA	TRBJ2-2	CASSLSARGTGELFF	TGTGCCAGCAGCTTAAGCGCCAGGGGGACCGGGGAGCTGTTTTTT
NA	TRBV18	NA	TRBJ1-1	CASSPPYGTTQNTEAFF	TGTGCCAGCTCACCACCCTATGGGACTACTCAGAACACTGAAGCTTTCTTT
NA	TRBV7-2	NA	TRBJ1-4	CASSLRRINEKLFF	TGTGCCAGCAGCTTAAGGCGGATTAATGAAAAACTGTTTTTT
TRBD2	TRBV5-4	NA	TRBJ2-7	CASSPTLAGPNTDYEQYF	TGTGCCAGCAGCCCGACGTTAGCGGGGCCAAATACCGACTACGAGCAGTACTTC
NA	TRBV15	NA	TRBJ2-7	CATSRDRGYEQYF	TGTGCCACCAGCAGAGACAGGGGCTACGAGCAGTACTTC
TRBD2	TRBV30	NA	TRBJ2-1	CAWIPGLVYNEQFF	TGTGCCTGGATTCCGGGACTAGTTTACAATGAGCAGTTCTTC
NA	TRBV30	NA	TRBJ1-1	CAWSVLMADYMNTEAFF	TGTGCCTGGAGTGTACTAATGGCGGACTACATGAACACTGAAGCTTTCTTT
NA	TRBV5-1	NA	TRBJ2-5	CASRSDIREGQYF	TGCGCCAGCAGGTCAGATATCCGAGAGGGCCAGTACTTC
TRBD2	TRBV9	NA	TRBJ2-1	CASSSRSLAGPYNEQFF	TGTGCCAGCAGCTCCCGGTCCCTAGCGGGGCCCTACAATGAGCAGTTCTTC
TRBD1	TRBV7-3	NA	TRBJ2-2	CASSFLGQDTGELFF	TGTGCCAGCAGCTTTTTGGGACAGGACACCGGGGAGCTGTTTTTT
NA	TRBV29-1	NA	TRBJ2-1	CSVEELVALDEQFF	TGCAGCGTCGAAGAATTGGTAGCCCTAGATGAGCAGTTCTTC
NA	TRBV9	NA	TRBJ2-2	CASSVFDGGPTGELFF	TGTGCCAGCAGCGTATTTGACGGGGGGCCAACCGGGGAGCTGTTTTTT
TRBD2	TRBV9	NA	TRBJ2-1	CASSALAGAYNEQFF	TGTGCCAGCAGCGCCTTAGCGGGGGCCTACAATGAGCAGTTCTTC
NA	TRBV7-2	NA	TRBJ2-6	CASSPGLSGANVLTF	TGTGCCAGCAGCCCCGGACTTTCTGGGGCCAACGTCCTGACTTTC
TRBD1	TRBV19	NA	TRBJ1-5	CASSAVQGKSNQPQHF	TGTGCCAGTAGTGCAGTACAGGGGAAGAGCAATCAGCCCCAGCATTTT
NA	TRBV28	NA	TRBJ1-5	CASSFSREGNNQPQHF	TGTGCCAGCAGTTTTTCTCGGGAGGGCAACAATCAGCCCCAGCATTTT
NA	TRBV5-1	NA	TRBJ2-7	CASSWMDFSSYEQYF	TGCGCCAGCAGCTGGATGGACTTTAGCTCCTACGAGCAGTACTTC
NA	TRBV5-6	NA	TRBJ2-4	CASSRQQARGIQYF	TGTGCCAGCAGCCGGCAGCAGGCCCGGGGCATTCAGTACTTC
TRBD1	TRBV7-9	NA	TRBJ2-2	CASSPRTGGLNGELFF	TGTGCCAGCAGCCCCCGGACAGGGGGCTTAAACGGGGAGCTGTTTTTT
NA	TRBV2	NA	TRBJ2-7	CASSDYYGSYEQYF	TGTGCCAGCAGTGATTACTACGGTTCCTACGAGCAGTACTTC
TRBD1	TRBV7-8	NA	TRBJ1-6	CASSVGQVDSPLHF	TGTGCCAGCAGCGTAGGACAGGTAGACTCACCCCTCCACTTT
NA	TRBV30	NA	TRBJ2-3	CAWTQRPLATDTQYF	TGTGCCTGGACCCAGAGGCCTCTGGCGACAGATACGCAGTATTTT
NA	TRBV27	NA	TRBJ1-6	CASSLGHPQGYNSPLHF	TGTGCCAGCAGTTTAGGACATCCCCAGGGCTATAATTCACCCCTCCACTTT
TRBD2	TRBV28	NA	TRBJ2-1	CASKGTSGRTSYNEQFF	TGTGCCAGCAAGGGGACTAGCGGGAGGACCTCCTACAATGAGCAGTTCTTC
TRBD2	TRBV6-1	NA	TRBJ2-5	CASSGASGRAETQYF	TGTGCCAGCAGTGGGGCAAGCGGGAGAGCAGAGACCCAGTACTTC
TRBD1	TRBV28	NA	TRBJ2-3	CASRGGQGVVADTQYF	TGTGCCAGCAGGGGGGGACAGGGGGTCGTGGCAGATACGCAGTATTTT
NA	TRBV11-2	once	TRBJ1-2	CASSSSRTVLMGYGYTF	TGTGCCAGCAGCTCTTCTAGGACAGTCCTTATGGGCTATGGCTACACCTTC
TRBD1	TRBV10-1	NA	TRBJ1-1	CASIRDRSNFGNTEAFF	TGCGCCAGCATAAGGGACAGGAGCAACTTCGGGAACACTGAAGCTTTCTTT
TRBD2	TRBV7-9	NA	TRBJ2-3	CASSPGTSPDTQYF	TGTGCCAGCAGCCCCGGGACTAGTCCCGATACGCAGTATTTT
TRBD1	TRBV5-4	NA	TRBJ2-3	CASSLETGVWTDTQYF	TGTGCCAGCAGCTTAGAGACAGGGGTTTGGACAGATACGCAGTATTTT
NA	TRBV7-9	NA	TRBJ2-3	CASSFRVGTDTQYF	TGTGCCAGCAGCTTCCGGGTAGGCACAGATACGCAGTATTTT
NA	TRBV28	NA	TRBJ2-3	CASRSGSTDTQYF	TGTGCCAGCAGGTCAGGGTCCACAGATACGCAGTATTTT
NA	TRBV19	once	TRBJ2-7	CASSSPQSPYEQYF	TGTGCCAGTAGTAGCCCGCAGTCCCCCTACGAGCAGTACTTC
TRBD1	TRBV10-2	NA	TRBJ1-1	CASEDRGNTEAFF	TGCGCCAGCGAGGACAGGGGGAACACTGAAGCTTTCTTT
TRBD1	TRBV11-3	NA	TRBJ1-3	CASSPGQGPGNTIYF	TGTGCCAGCAGCCCCGGACAGGGCCCTGGAAACACCATATATTTT
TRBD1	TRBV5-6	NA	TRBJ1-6	CASRKRAGTAGSPLHF	TGTGCCAGCAGGAAGCGTGCCGGGACAGCAGGGTCACCCCTCCACTTT
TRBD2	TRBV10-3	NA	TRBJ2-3	CAISSPSGGPDTQYF	TGTGCCATCAGCAGCCCTAGCGGGGGCCCAGATACGCAGTATTTT
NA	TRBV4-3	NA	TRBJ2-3	CASSQGLELPTDTQYF	TGCGCCAGCAGCCAAGGACTAGAGTTGCCCACAGATACGCAGTATTTT
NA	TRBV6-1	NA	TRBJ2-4	CASREWTVLAKNIQYF	TGTGCCAGCAGGGAATGGACAGTACTAGCCAAAAACATTCAGTACTTC
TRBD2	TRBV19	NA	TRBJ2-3	CASSITGSGASTDTQYF	TGTGCCAGTAGTATCACAGGTAGCGGGGCTAGCACAGATACGCAGTATTTT
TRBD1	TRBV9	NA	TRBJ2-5	CASSVGTGQETQYF	TGTGCCAGCAGCGTAGGGACAGGCCAAGAGACCCAGTACTTC
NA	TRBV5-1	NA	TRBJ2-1	CASSLTPGLLDNEQFF	TGCGCCAGCAGCCTCACACCGGGACTCCTCGACAATGAGCAGTTCTTC
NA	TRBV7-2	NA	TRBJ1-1	CASSLRSGAGTEAFF	TGTGCCAGCAGCTTAAGGTCAGGGGCGGGCACTGAAGCTTTCTTT
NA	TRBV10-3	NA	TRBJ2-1	CAISVLGGDNEQFF	TGTGCCATCAGTGTTTTGGGGGGAGATAATGAGCAGTTCTTC
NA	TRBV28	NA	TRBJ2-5	CASIRGAGQETQYF	TGTGCCAGCATCCGGGGAGCGGGCCAAGAGACCCAGTACTTC
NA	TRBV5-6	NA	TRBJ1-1	CASSLVAPHTEAFF	TGTGCCAGCAGCTTGGTGGCACCTCATACTGAAGCTTTCTTT